This T cell receptor (beta chain) was sequenced for a study of cytomegalovirus exposure and HLA in healthy donors. Findings and caveats of the study: Solely CMV serostatus was available to characterize immune exposure.

Primers: 60 Vbeta forward and 13 Jbeta reverse. Generated by immunoSEQ multiplex PCR, the TCRdb table keeps only in-frame clones and is missing some. Among 180,000 or so clones listed, roughly 74% were seen once. A note on this clone: Its antigen is undetermined.

V was clipped by 4 bases and J by 5 bases; unmatched bases: 6. The CDR3 consists of 15 residues. Germline values: CDR1 SGHTA, CDR2 FQGNSA. Sequencing was done on a sample of PBMCs. This chain links TRBV7-2 with TRBJ2-1; 9 nucleotides match TRBD2. The clonotype originates from a female donor in good health and CMV-seronegative. CDR3 DNA: TGTGCCAGCAGCTCCTACGGGACTAGCAACAATGAGCAGTTCTTC. This gives the protein CASSSYGTSNNEQFF.